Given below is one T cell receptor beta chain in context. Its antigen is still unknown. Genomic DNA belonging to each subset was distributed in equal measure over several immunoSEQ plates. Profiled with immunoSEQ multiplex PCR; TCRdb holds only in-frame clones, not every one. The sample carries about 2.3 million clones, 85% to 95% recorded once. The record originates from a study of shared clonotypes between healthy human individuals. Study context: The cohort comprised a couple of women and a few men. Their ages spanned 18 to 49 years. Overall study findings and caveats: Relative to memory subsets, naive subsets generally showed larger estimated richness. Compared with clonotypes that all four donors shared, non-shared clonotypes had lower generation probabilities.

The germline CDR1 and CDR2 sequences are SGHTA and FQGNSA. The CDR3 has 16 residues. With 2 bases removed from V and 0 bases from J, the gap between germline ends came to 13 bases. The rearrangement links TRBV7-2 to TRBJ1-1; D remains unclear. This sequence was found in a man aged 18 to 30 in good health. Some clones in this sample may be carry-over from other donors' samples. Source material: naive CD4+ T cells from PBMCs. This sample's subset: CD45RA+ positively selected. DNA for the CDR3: TGTGCCAGCAGCTTAAATCCCGGCAGACTGAACACTGAAGCTTTCTTT. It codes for CASSLNPGRLNTEAFF.